The clone carrying this T cell receptor beta chain showed up just a few times. Its matching antigen is unknown. TCRdb recomputed calls from the reads with MiXCR, one row per CDR3 protein. The data show approximately 500,000 distinct CDR3 sequences, 15% to 20% seen once. CDR1 is MNHEY and CDR2 is SMNVEV in the germline V gene (reference sequence). Between the trimmed V and J ends, which lost 0 bases and 5 bases, there was a span of 16 bases. The length of the CDR3 is 17 residues. The record originates from a study of T cell repertoires in cytomegalovirus infection. For the study at large: Matching HLA type, along with CMV infection, was indicated by public TCR beta signatures.

Study findings and constraints: Across the ex vivo response, the dominant clonotypes were HLA-C-restricted CMV-specific TCR beta clonotypes.

The chain uses TRBV27 and TRBJ2-2; D is ambiguous. This receptor was identified in a human donor in good health (CMV status not recorded). Some clones in this sample may be carry-over from other donors' samples. Input material: CD8+ T cells from PBMCs. CDR3 coding DNA: TGTGCCAGCAGTTTATCCCAAAGGCAGCTCGGGACCGGGGAGCTGTTTTTT. This codes for CASSLSQRQLGTGELFF.